The sequence of this T cell receptor beta chain was determined in a study of OX40 agonist ivuxolimab in advanced cancers. This table comes from immunoSEQ multiplex PCR, and its TCRdb copy is limited to in-frame clones, with some not included. The sample includes 100,000 to 150,000 clones, just under 95% of them seen just once. Worth noting for this clone: The same CDR3 is also encoded by other DNA sequences in this sample.

The CDR3 is made up of 17 amino acids. Germline V gene data show CDR1 as SNHLY and CDR2 as FYNNEI. The ends were cut back, 6 bases at V and 4 bases at J, with 23 bases in the middle. This TCR was recovered from an adult with an advanced solid tumor such as melanoma, head and neck, liver or kidney cancer. The sample consisted of CD4+ or CD8+ T cells sorted from blood, taken in a trial of the OX40 agonist ivuxolimab. V usage is TRBV2 and J usage is TRBJ2-3, with D uncertain. The CDR3 sequence: CASRETPGTYRADTQYF. DNA of the CDR3: TGTGCCAGCAGAGAGACTCCAGGTACTTACAGAGCAGATACGCAGTATTTT.